This T cell receptor beta chain was identified during a study of T cell responses to AZD1222 COVID-19 vaccine. Notes on this clone: The target antigen is unknown.

General study results and limits: The breadth and depth of Spike-specific TCRs increased once two AZD1222 doses had been given.

TCRdb keeps only in-frame clones here, not all; method: immunoSEQ multiplex PCR. The data contain 150,000 to 200,000 clones, nearly 95% of them singletons. Trimming cost V 6 bases and J 2 bases, with 14 bases left between them. This CDR3 spans 14 amino acids. Germline CDR1 reads MDHEN; CDR2 reads SYDVKM. The material sequenced was peripheral blood, taken on day 0 of AZD1222 vaccination. This TCR was sampled from an adult in good health. The V call is TRBV28, the J call TRBJ2-7, with D maybe TRBD1 (6 bases). CDR3 coding DNA: TGTGCCAGCAGGGCGACAGGACTGACCTACGAGCAGTACTTC. Protein sequence: CASRATGLTYEQYF.